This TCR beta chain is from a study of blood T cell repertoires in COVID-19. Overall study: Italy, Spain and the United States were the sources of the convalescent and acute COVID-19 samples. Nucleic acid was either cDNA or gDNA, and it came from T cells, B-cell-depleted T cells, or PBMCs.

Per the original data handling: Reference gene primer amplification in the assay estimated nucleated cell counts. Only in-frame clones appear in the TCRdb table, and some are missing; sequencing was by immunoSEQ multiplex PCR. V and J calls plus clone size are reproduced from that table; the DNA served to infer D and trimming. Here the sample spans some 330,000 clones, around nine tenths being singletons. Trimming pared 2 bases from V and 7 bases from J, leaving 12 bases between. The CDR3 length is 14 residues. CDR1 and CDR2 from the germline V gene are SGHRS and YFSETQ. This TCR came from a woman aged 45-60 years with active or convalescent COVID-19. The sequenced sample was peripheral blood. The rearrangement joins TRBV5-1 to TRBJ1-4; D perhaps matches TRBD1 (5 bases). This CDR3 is CASSLGTGSEKLFF. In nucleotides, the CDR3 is TGCGCCAGCAGCTTAGGGACCGGGAGTGAAAAACTGTTTTTT.